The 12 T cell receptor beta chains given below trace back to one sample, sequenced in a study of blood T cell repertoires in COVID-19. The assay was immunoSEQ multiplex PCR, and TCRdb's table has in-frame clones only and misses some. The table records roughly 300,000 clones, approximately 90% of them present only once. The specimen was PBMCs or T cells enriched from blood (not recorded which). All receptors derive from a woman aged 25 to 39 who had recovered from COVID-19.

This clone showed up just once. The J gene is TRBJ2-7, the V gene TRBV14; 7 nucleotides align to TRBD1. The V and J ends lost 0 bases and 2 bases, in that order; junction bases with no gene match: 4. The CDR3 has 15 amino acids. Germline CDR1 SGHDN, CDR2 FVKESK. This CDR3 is CASSQDRDRAYEQYF. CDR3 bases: TGTGCCAGCAGCCAAGACCGGGACAGAGCCTACGAGCAGTACTTC. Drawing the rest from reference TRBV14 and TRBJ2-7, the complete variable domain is EAGVTQFPSHSVIEKGQTVTLRCDPISGHDNLYWYRRVMGKEIKFLLHFVKESKQDESGMPNNRFLAERTGGTYSTLKVQPAELEDSGVYFCASSQDRDRAYEQYFGPGTRLTVT.

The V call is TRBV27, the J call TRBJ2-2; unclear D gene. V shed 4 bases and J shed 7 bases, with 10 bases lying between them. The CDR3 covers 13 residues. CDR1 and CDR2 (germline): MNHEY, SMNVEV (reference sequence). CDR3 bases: TGTGCCAGCAGTTCCCTCGGAGACGGGGAGCTGTTTTTT. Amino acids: CASSSLGDGELFF.

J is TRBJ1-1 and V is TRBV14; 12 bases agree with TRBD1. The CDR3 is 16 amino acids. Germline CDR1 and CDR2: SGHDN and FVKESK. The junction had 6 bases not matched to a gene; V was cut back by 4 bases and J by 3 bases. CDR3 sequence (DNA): TGTGCCAGCAGCCCCCGGGACAGGGGGCGGGACACTGAAGCTTTCTTT. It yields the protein CASSPRDRGRDTEAFF.

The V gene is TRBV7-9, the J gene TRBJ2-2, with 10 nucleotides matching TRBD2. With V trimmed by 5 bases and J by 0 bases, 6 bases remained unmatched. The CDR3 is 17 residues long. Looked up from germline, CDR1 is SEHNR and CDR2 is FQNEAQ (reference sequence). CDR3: CASSHLTSGPNTGELFF. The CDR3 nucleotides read TGTGCCAGCAGCCACCTGACTAGCGGGCCGAACACCGGGGAGCTGTTTTTT. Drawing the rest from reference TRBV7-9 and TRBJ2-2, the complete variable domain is DTGVSQNPRHKITKRGQNVTFRCDPISEHNRLYWYRQTLGQGPEFLTYFQNEAQLEKSRLLSDRFSAERPKGSFSTLEIQRTEQGDSAMYLCASSHLTSGPNTGELFFGEGSRLTVL.

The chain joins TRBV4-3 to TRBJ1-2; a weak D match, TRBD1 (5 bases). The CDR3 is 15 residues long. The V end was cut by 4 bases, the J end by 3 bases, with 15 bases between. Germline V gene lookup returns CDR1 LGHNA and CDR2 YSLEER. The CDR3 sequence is CASSPTGGGYYGYTF. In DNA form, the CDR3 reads TGCGCCAGCAGCCCCACCGGCGGGGGGTACTATGGCTACACCTTC.

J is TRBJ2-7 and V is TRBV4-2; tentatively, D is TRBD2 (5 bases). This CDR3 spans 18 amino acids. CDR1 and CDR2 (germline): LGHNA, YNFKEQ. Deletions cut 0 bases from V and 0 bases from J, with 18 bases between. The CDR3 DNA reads TGTGCCAGCAGCCAAGATTTTGTCCCCGGGATAAACTCCTACGAGCAGTACTTC. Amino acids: CASSQDFVPGINSYEQYF.

CDR3 DNA sequence: TGTGCCACCCGGGACTATGACGCGAACACCGGGGAGCTGTTTTTT. Amino acid sequence: CATRDYDANTGELFF. The chain carries TRBV19 and TRBJ2-2; 7 nucleotides match TRBD2. V was pared by 10 bases and J by 0 bases, with 8 bases of the junction left unmatched. Germline V gene data show CDR1 as LNHDA and CDR2 as SQIVND (reference sequence). CDR3 length: 15 amino acids.

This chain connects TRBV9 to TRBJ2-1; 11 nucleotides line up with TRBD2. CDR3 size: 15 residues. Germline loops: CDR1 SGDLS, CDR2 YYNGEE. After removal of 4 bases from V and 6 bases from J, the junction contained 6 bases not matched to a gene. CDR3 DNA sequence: TGTGCCAGCAGCCAGCTAGCGGGAGGATTCAATGAGCAGTTCTTC. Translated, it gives CASSQLAGGFNEQFF.

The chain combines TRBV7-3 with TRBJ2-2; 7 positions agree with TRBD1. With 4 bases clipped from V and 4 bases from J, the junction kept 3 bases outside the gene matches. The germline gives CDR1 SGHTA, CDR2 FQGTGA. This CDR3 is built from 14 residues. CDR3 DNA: TGTGCCAGCAGCTCGGGACAGTTCACCGGGGAGCTGTTTTTT. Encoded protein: CASSSGQFTGELFF.

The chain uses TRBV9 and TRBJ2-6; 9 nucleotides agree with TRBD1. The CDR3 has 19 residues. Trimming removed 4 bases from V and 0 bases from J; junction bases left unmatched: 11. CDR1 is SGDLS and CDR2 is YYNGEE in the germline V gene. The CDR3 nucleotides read TGTGCCAGCAGCTCCCGAGGGGACAGGGTAAACTCTGGGGCCAACGTCCTGACTTTC. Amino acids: CASSSRGDRVNSGANVLTF.

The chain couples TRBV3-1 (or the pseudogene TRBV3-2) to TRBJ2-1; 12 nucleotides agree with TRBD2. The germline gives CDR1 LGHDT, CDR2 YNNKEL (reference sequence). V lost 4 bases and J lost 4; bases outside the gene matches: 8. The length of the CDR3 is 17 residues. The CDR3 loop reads CASSLRTSGMIYNEQFF. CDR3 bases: TGTGCCAGCAGCCTAAGGACTAGCGGGATGATTTACAATGAGCAGTTCTTC.

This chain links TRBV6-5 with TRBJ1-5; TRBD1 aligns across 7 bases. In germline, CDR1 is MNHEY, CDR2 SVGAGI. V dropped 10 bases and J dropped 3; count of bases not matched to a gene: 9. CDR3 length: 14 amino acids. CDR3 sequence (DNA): TGTGCCACGGATAGACAGGGTGACAATCAGCCCCAGCATTTT. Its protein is CATDRQGDNQPQHF.